These T cell receptor beta chains were read from a single sample in a study of blood T cell repertoires in COVID-19. Repertoires were generated with immunoSEQ multiplex PCR, while TCRdb's copy carries only in-frame clones and drops some. Among about 59,000 clones, approximately 78% were seen once, and the ten largest hold over 9.5%. Sequencing was performed on peripheral blood. Every receptor here comes from a man aged 80 or over with acute or convalescent COVID-19. The CDR3 runs from the conserved cysteine through the conserved F or W. A D gene is named only where the DNA matches it firmly. Size values are once, few and many counts, or a class for expanded clones, and some rows have none.

j_call v_call d_call clone_size cdr3_aa cdr3_nt
TRBJ1-3 TRBV4-2 TRBD1 - CASSQDWVRTGLSGNTIYF TGTGCCAGCAGCCAAGATTGGGTGCGGACAGGACTCTCTGGAAACACCATATATTTT
TRBJ1-1 TRBV5-1 - - CASSLTNPGYTEAFF TGCGCCAGCAGCTTGACGAACCCAGGGTACACTGAAGCTTTCTTT
TRBJ2-3 TRBV10-3 TRBD2 - CASQRGGSSDTQYF TGTGCCAGCCAGCGGGGGGGCAGCTCAGATACGCAGTATTTT
TRBJ1-3 TRBV5-1 - - CASSTFSGNTIYF TGCGCCAGCAGCACTTTCTCTGGAAACACCATATATTTT
TRBJ2-7 TRBV4-1 TRBD2 - CASSQDATGGPDEQYF TGCGCCAGCAGCCAAGACGCAACGGGAGGGCCCGACGAGCAGTACTTC
TRBJ2-7 TRBV4-1 - few CASSQDGGNEQYF TGCGCCAGCAGCCAAGATGGGGGGAACGAGCAGTACTTC
TRBJ2-3 TRBV3-1/TRBV3-2 TRBD1 once CASSPRDRGTDTQYF TGTGCCAGCAGCCCCCGGGACAGGGGCACAGATACGCAGTATTTT
TRBJ2-7 TRBV28 TRBD1 few CASTLNRAGGYEQYF TGTGCCAGCACTCTTAATAGGGCAGGGGGCTACGAGCAGTACTTC
TRBJ1-6 TRBV11-2 - - CASSPPRGGSSYNSPLHF TGTGCCAGCAGCCCCCCACGGGGGGGTAGCTCCTATAATTCACCCCTCCACTTT
TRBJ2-3 TRBV11-3 - - CASSLDASQSTDTQYF TGTGCCAGCAGCTTAGATGCTAGCCAGTCGACAGATACGCAGTATTTT
TRBJ2-1 TRBV9 TRBD2 - CASSVVAGAYNEQFF TGTGCCAGCAGCGTAGTAGCGGGCGCCTACAATGAGCAGTTCTTC
TRBJ1-6 TRBV18 - - CASSPIPSFVAPLHF TGTGCCAGCTCACCGATTCCGAGCTTTGTGGCACCCCTCCACTTT
TRBJ2-5 TRBV18 TRBD2 - CASSRGTSGLKTQYF TGTGCCAGCTCACGGGGGACTAGCGGACTAAAGACCCAGTACTTC
TRBJ1-1 TRBV5-1 TRBD1 - CASSLSRGQGTEAFF TGCGCCAGCAGCTTAAGCAGGGGGCAGGGCACTGAAGCTTTCTTT
TRBJ1-2 TRBV18 TRBD1 once CASSEQGASGYTF TGTGCCAGCTCAGAACAGGGGGCCTCTGGCTACACCTTC
TRBJ2-7 TRBV11-2 TRBD1 - CASSLARRRQGAGEQYF TGTGCCAGCAGCTTAGCAAGACGTCGACAGGGGGCTGGGGAGCAGTACTTC
TRBJ1-6 TRBV30 TRBD1 - CAWSQPTGVNSPLHF TGTGCCTGGAGCCAACCGACAGGGGTGAATTCACCCCTCCACTTT
TRBJ1-2 TRBV5-6 TRBD1 once CASSLQGMNYGYTF TGTGCCAGCAGCCTACAGGGGATGAACTATGGCTACACCTTC
TRBJ1-2 TRBV6-5 TRBD1 once CASGSTGGPSYGYTF TGTGCCAGCGGGTCGACAGGGGGGCCTAGCTATGGCTACACCTTC
TRBJ1-2 TRBV21-1 - - CASSRVGDAGSANYGYTF TGTGCCAGCAGCAGGGTGGGCGATGCCGGTTCGGCTAACTATGGCTACACCTTC